The T cell receptor beta chain described here comes from a study of blood T cell repertoires in COVID-19. The wider study: Sites in the United States, Italy and Spain provided acute and convalescent COVID-19 samples.

This CDR3 is built from 15 residues. The germline V gene has CDR1 MGHDK and CDR2 SYGVNS. Trimming cost V 5 bases and J 5 bases; bases outside gene matches: 10. This clone was counted a few times. Measured with immunoSEQ multiplex PCR; TCRdb has only the in-frame clones, and not every one. The table includes about 480,000 clones, nearly 90% detected once. Sequences were obtained from peripheral blood. This receptor was identified in a man aged 18 to 30 with COVID-19, enrolled during active disease. V gene TRBV25-1 combines with J gene TRBJ2-5; 8 positions agree with TRBD2. The chain's CDR3 is CASSSRTSRIETQYF. DNA of the CDR3: TGTGCCAGCAGTTCCCGGACTAGCAGGATCGAGACCCAGTACTTC.